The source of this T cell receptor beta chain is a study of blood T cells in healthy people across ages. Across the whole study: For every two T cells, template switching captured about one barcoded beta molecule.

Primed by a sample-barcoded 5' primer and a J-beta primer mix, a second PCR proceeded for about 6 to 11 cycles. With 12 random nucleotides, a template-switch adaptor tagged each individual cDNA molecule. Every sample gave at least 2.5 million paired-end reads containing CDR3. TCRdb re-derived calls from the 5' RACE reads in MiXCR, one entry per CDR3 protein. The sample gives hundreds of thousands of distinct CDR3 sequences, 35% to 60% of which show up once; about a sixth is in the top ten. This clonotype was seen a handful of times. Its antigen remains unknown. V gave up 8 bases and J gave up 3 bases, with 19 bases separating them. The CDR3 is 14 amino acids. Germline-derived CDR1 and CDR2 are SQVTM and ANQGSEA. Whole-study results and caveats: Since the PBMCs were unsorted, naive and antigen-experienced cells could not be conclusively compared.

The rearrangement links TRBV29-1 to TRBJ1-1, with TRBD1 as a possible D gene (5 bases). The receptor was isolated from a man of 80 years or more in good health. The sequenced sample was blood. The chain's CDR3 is CSHREHTGDTEAFF. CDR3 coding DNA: TGCAGCCACCGTGAGCACACGGGGGACACTGAAGCTTTCTTT. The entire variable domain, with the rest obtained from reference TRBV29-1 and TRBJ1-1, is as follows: SAVISQKPSRDICQRGTSLTIQCQVDSQVTMMFWYRQQPGQSLTLIATANQGSEATYESGFVIDKFPISRPNLTFSTLTVSNMSPEDSSIYLCSHREHTGDTEAFFGQGTRLTVV.